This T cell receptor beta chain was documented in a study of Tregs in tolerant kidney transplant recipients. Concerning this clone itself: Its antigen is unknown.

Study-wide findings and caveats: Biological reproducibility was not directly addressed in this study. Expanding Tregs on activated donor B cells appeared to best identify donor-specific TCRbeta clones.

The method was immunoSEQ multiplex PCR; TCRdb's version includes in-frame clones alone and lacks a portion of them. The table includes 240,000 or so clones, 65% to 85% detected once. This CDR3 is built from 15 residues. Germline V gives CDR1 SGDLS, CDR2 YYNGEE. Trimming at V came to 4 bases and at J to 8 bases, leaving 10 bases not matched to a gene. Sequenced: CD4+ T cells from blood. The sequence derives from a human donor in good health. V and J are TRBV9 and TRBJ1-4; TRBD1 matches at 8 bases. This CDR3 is CASSIRTGQGEKLFF. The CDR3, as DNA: TGTGCCAGCAGCATTCGGACAGGGCAGGGGGAAAAACTGTTTTTT.